These 25 T cell receptor beta chains were all obtained from the same sample, sequenced in a study of blood T cells in healthy people across ages. The use of a sample-barcoded 5' primer and a J-beta primer mix characterized a second PCR of roughly 7 to 12 cycles. Using its own MiXCR run on the 5' RACE reads, TCRdb lists one record per CDR3 protein. The data hold around 1,700,000 distinct CDR3 sequences, with approximately 30% observed a single time. What was sequenced was blood. These receptors originate from a woman aged 25-40 years in good health.

This clonotype was found a few times. V gene TRBV7-9 combines with J gene TRBJ2-3; no clear D gene. Germline CDR1 reads SEHNR; CDR2 reads FQNEAQ (reference sequence). V lost 3 bases and J 3 bases, leaving 10 bases between the germline ends. There are 14 residues in the CDR3. The CDR3 is CASSFPGATDTQYF. The CDR3 region has the DNA TGTGCCAGCAGCTTTCCTGGAGCGACAGATACGCAGTATTTT.

Notes on this clonotype: A clone one base away is much larger, so this may be a read error. The genes are TRBV5-6 and TRBJ2-1; TRBD2 agrees at 10 bases. CDR1 and CDR2 (germline): SGHDT, YYEEEE. The CDR3 sequence is 15 residues long. CDR3 loop: CASSFSGGPYDEQFF. Here the CDR3 DNA reads TGTGCCAGCAGCTTTAGCGGGGGGCCCTACGATGAGCAGTTCTTC.

This clonotype was seen a handful of times. This rearrangement joins TRBV27 to TRBJ1-5; no firm D call. CDR3 size: 12 residues. V was trimmed by 2 bases and J by 4 bases, leaving 3 bases between them. Germline V CDR1 and CDR2: MNHEY, SMNVEV (reference sequence). As DNA, the CDR3 is TGTGCCAGCAGTTTAAAGAATCAGCCCCAGCATTTT. Translation gives CASSLKNQPQHF.

This clonotype was counted a few times. The rearrangement joins TRBV29-1 to TRBJ2-5; no reliable D call. The CDR3 is 13 amino acids. Germline assignment: CDR1 SQVTM and CDR2 ANQGSEA. The ends were cut back, 3 bases at V and 1 base at J, with 9 bases in the middle. As DNA, the CDR3 is TGCAGCGTTGATGGCCAGATCCAAGAGACCCAGTACTTC. Encoded protein: CSVDGQIQETQYF.

The rearrangement uses TRBV5-1 and TRBJ2-5; D possibly corresponds to TRBD2 (5 bases). The V and J ends lost 7 bases and 1 base respectively, with 23 bases between them. This CDR3 comprises 17 residues. Germline lookup yields CDR1 SGHRS and CDR2 YFSETQ. CDR3 loop: CASATDSRVRAQETQYF. The CDR3, as DNA: TGCGCCAGCGCAACCGATTCGAGGGTTAGGGCCCAAGAGACCCAGTACTTC. Based on the CDR3 plus reference TRBV5-1 and TRBJ2-5, the full variable domain is KAGVTQTPRYLIKTRGQQVTLSCSPISGHRSVSWYQQTPGQGLQFLFEYFSETQRNKGNFPGRFSGRQFSNSRSEMNVSTLELGDSALYLCASATDSRVRAQETQYFGPGTRLLVL.

The sample holds many counts of this clonotype. The genes are TRBV10-3 and TRBJ2-4; D is unclear. The CDR3 consists of 13 residues. The germline V gene has CDR1 ENHRY and CDR2 SYGVKD. V dropped 3 bases and J dropped 3 bases, with 6 bases sitting between them. CDR3 in DNA: TGTGCCATCAGTGAAAATGGCAAAAACATTCAGTACTTC. Protein product: CAISENGKNIQYF.

The V and J genes are TRBV9 and TRBJ2-2; 10 bases are a match to TRBD1. CDR3 size: 16 residues. V shed 1 base and J 5 bases; nucleotides not matched to a gene: 5. The germline V gene has CDR1 SGDLS and CDR2 YYNGEE. The CDR3 DNA reads as TGTGCCAGCAGCGTAACGGGACAGGGGAGAACCGGGGAGCTGTTTTTT. The encoded protein is CASSVTGQGRTGELFF.

The CDR3 reads CASSLEANDGIYGYTF. CDR3 nucleotides: TGCGCCAGCAGCTTGGAGGCAAATGACGGAATCTATGGCTACACCTTC. The V gene is TRBV5-1, the J gene TRBJ1-2; no clear D gene. V was cut by 0 bases and J by 4 bases, with 16 bases left in between. There are 16 residues in the CDR3. Germline CDR1 reads SGHRS; CDR2 reads YFSETQ.

V is TRBV2 and J is TRBJ2-2, with 7 nucleotides matching TRBD1. The V gene end was trimmed by 5 bases and the J gene end by 4 bases; junction bases not matched to a gene: 7. There are 15 residues in the CDR3. Germline loops: CDR1 SNHLY, CDR2 FYNNEI. CDR3 in DNA: TGTGCCAGCAGTTTGACGGGACAGCCCACCGGGGAGCTGTTTTTT. Translation: CASSLTGQPTGELFF.

This clonotype was picked up a small number of times. One end of the junction is discordant with germline, which a read error may explain. The chain recombines TRBV5-1 with TRBJ2-5; D is undetermined. CDR3 size: 15 residues. Germline CDR1 is SGHRS and CDR2 is YFSETQ. The CDR3 DNA sequence: TGCGCCGGCAGCTTGGTCGCTCTATCACAAGAGACCCAGTACTTC. Translating it yields CAGSLVALSQETQYF.

This clonotype has only a few counts. This rearrangement joins TRBV10-3 to TRBJ2-3; 10 bases fit TRBD2. CDR1 is ENHRY, CDR2 SYGVKD, per germline. This CDR3 region has 14 residues. Trimming removed 10 bases from V and 4 bases from J; junction bases left unmatched: 8. The CDR3 DNA reads as TGTGCCACGAGGAGGGGGACTAGCGCAGATACGCAGTATTTT. Its translation: CATRRGTSADTQYF.

A note on this clonotype: A read error may be the cause here, since a much bigger clone is one base away. The genes are TRBV7-6 and TRBJ2-7; D tentatively reads TRBD1 or TRBD2 (5 bases each). With 1 base removed from V and 8 bases from J, the gap between germline ends came to 15 bases. Germline V gene data show CDR1 as SGHVS and CDR2 as FNYEAQ. The CDR3 extends over 14 amino acids. The DNA for the CDR3 is TGTGCCAGCAGCTTAGACGACTATCGGGGCAAGCAGTACTTC. Amino acid sequence: CASSLDDYRGKQYF.

The chain recombines TRBV7-2 with TRBJ1-2, with TRBD1 as a possible D gene (6 bases). CDR1 and CDR2 (germline): SGHTA, FQGNSA. This CDR3 is 15 amino acids long. Trimming pared 7 bases from V and 5 bases from J, leaving 20 bases between. The DNA for the CDR3 is TGTGCCAGCACCAGTTTCGACGGGGGGCGGTATGGCTACACCTTC. Amino acids: CASTSFDGGRYGYTF.

This clonotype was counted many times. The chain couples TRBV20-1 to TRBJ2-6; tentatively, D is TRBD1 (6 bases). CDR1 and CDR2 from the germline V gene are DFQATT and SNEGSKA (reference sequence). The CDR3 is made up of 16 amino acids. V gave up 3 bases and J gave up 1 base, with 13 bases separating them. The CDR3 DNA is TGCAGTGCTAGTTCAAACAGGGCGTCTGGGGCCAACGTCCTGACTTTC. The encoded protein is CSASSNRASGANVLTF.

This clonotype was counted a few times. The rearrangement links TRBV7-9 to TRBJ1-4, with D possibly being TRBD1 (5 bases). Trimming removed 8 bases from V and 5 bases from J, with 9 bases in between. In germline, CDR1 is SEHNR, CDR2 FQNEAQ (reference sequence). The CDR3 has 12 amino acids. The CDR3 reads CASGTANEKLFF. CDR3 nucleotide sequence: TGTGCCAGCGGGACGGCCAATGAAAAACTGTTTTTT.

This clonotype occurred a few times. The chain carries TRBV27 and TRBJ1-1, with D hard to call. The CDR3 consists of 14 residues. Per germline, CDR1 MNHEY and CDR2 SMNVEV (reference sequence). V was trimmed by 2 bases and J by 0 bases, leaving 7 bases between them. This CDR3 reads CASSLNTVNTEAFF. The DNA for the CDR3 is TGTGCCAGCAGTTTAAACACGGTGAACACTGAAGCTTTCTTT.

This clonotype was found a few times. The V gene is TRBV12-5, the J gene TRBJ2-1; TRBD1 matches at 8 bases. The CDR3 length is 13 residues. V was clipped by 5 bases and J by 7 bases; unmatched bases: 4. The germline gives CDR1 LGHNT, CDR2 FRNRAP. CDR3 loop: CASGMDRANEQFF. The CDR3 DNA follows: TGTGCTAGTGGTATGGACAGGGCGAATGAGCAGTTCTTC.

The chain is built from TRBV27 and TRBJ2-6, with 12 positions matching TRBD1. Unmatched junction bases numbered 3, after V lost 6 bases and J lost 3 bases. The CDR3 spans 16 residues. The germline gives CDR1 MNHEY, CDR2 SMNVEV (reference sequence). CDR3 sequence: CASSGTGGFGANVLTF. The CDR3 nucleotides read TGTGCCAGCAGCGGGACAGGGGGCTTTGGGGCCAACGTCCTGACTTTC.

This clonotype was detected ten times or more. This rearrangement joins TRBV6-6 to TRBJ1-2; maybe TRBD1 (6 bases). This CDR3 is built from 14 residues. V dropped 5 bases and J dropped 8 bases, with 18 bases sitting between them. Per germline, CDR1 MNHNY and CDR2 SVGAGI (reference sequence). The CDR3 nucleotides read TGTGCCAGCAGTAACCAAGTGGGGGCGGAAGGCTACACCTTC. Protein: CASSNQVGAEGYTF.

The chain recombines TRBV21-1 with TRBJ2-7; the D call TRBD1 from the table was never checked on the DNA. TRBV21-1 is listed as a pseudogene. The length of the CDR3 is 15 residues. CDR3 in amino acids: CASSAKRDSPYEQYF. The CDR3 bases are TGTGCCAGCAGCGCCAAGAGGGACAGTCCGTACGAGCAGTACTTC.

CDR3 region: CATSDPQTQDREYF. DNA for the CDR3: TGTGCCACCAGTGATCCCCAAACTCAGGACAGGGAGTATTTT. The chain combines TRBV24-1 with TRBJ2-3, with 8 bases lining up with TRBD1. Germline V gene lookup returns CDR1 KGHDR and CDR2 SFDVKD. CDR3 length: 14 residues. V lost 3 bases and J lost 13; bases outside the gene matches: 11.

The chain combines TRBV2 with TRBJ2-7; D possibly matches TRBD1 or TRBD2 (6 bases each). Germline V lookup: CDR1 SNHLY, CDR2 FYNNEI. This CDR3 region has 14 residues. V lost 10 bases, J lost 0 bases, and 16 bases lay in between. The CDR3 coding sequence is TGTGCCACGGGGGCGGGGCCGAGCTCCTACGAGCAGTACTTC. As protein: CATGAGPSSYEQYF. Full variable domain (outside the CDR3, taken from reference TRBV2 and TRBJ2-7): EPEVTQTPSHQVTQMGQEVILRCVPISNHLYFYWYRQILGQKVEFLVSFYNNEISEKSEIFDDQFSVERPDGSNFTLKIRSTKLEDSAMYFCATGAGPSSYEQYFGPGTRLTVT.

This clonotype has more than one count but fewer than ten. Here the CDR3 DNA reads TGTGCCAGCAGCTCAAGCTGGGGGGTACAGCGCACAGATACGCAGTATTTT. Translated: CASSSSWGVQRTDTQYF. V usage is TRBV7-9 and J usage is TRBJ2-3; D possibly corresponds to TRBD2 (6 bases). CDR1 is SEHNR and CDR2 is FQNEAQ in the germline V gene (reference sequence). The V end lost 4 bases, the J end lost 1 base, and 18 bases lay between the germline ends. This CDR3 region has 17 residues.

Only a few counts were recorded for this clonotype. The chain is built from TRBV28 and TRBJ2-1; the D gene is possibly TRBD2 (6 bases). Trimming left V 7 bases short and J 0 bases short, with 16 bases between. There are 16 residues in the CDR3. CDR1 is MDHEN and CDR2 is SYDVKM in the germline V gene. CDR3 in amino acids: CASNRGGISSYNEQFF. The CDR3 nucleotides are TGTGCCAGCAATCGGGGCGGGATAAGCTCCTACAATGAGCAGTTCTTC.

The chain links TRBV7-9 to TRBJ1-2; tentatively, D is TRBD1 (5 bases). This CDR3 has 12 amino acids. V gave up 5 bases and J gave up 5 bases, with 9 bases separating them. Looked up from germline, CDR1 is SEHNR and CDR2 is FQNEAQ (reference sequence). CDR3 DNA: TGTGCCAGCAGCGGGGACGGATATGGCTACACCTTC. Translation: CASSGDGYGYTF.